This TCR beta chain was retrieved from a study of shared clonotypes between healthy human individuals. Only in-frame clones appear in the TCRdb table, and some are missing; sequencing was by immunoSEQ multiplex PCR. The table shows about 480,000 clones, with about 79% occurring only once. The sample was PBMCs. The sequence derives from a woman aged 35 to 49 in good health. Some clones in this sample may be carry-over from other donors' samples.

This CDR3 is CASSNRDRGGPYEQYF. Here the CDR3 DNA reads TGTGCCAGCAGCAATCGGGACAGGGGTGGCCCCTACGAGCAGTACTTC. The chain carries TRBV7-8 and TRBJ2-7, with TRBD1 matching over 10 bases. Trimming cost V 5 bases and J 2 bases; bases outside gene matches: 9. The CDR3 contains 16 residues. Per the germline V gene, CDR1 is SGHVS and CDR2 is FQNEAQ.